This T cell receptor beta chain came from a study of T cell repertoires in ileal Crohn's disease (dated by TCRdb to between 2017 and 2020). For the study in its entirety: The median duration of disease was about 7.3 years, and at the time of surgery about 35% of patients were active smokers. The study sequenced 150 to 200 mucosal samples from 55 or so patients, taken at several locations on the surgical specimen and at postoperative endoscopy. Surgery was performed for a complication in all patients, with stricturing disease in roughly 60% and penetrating disease in roughly 40%. A prospective multicentre cohort supplied the roughly 59 Crohn's disease patients whose TCR repertoires were analysed. Running in parallel with the study was a multicentre cohort set up to find predictors of early endoscopic recurrence following ileocolonic resection. Roughly half of the patients were given postoperative therapy, with 18 on anti-TNF agents and over 9 on thiopurines. A Rutgeerts score higher than i0 was the definition used for endoscopic postoperative recurrence. Overall results and qualifications from the work: Compared with non-smokers, patients who were active smokers at surgery showed a significantly higher proportion of clonal expansions (25.9% vs 17.9%, p=0.02). Higher high-frequency clone percentages at surgery were associated with endoscopic recurrence; all patients with clonality above 26.8% (18/57) had recurrence. Mucosal CD4 and CD8 T cells were sorted and sequenced only in a subgroup of patients, whose size was not stated. More high-frequency clones were carried by sorted CD8 T cells than by CD4 T cells, suggesting that mucosal expansions were mainly CD8.

Based on the germline V gene, the CDR1 and CDR2 sequences are MGHDK and SYGVNS. The cysteine opens and the phenylalanine closes a CDR3 of 11 amino acids. Only the CDR3 DNA is retained, 33 bases long and in frame from the first base. V gives up 8 bases and J gives up 8 bases, and the segment between their germline ends measures 12 bases. About this clone itself: The antigen it recognizes is unknown. Base qualities are not at hand, and no much larger clone is one base apart.

Adults with ileal or ileocolonic Crohn's disease for whom ileocolonic resection was indicated were considered eligible. Whole ileal mucosal biopsies were kept frozen at -80 degrees C prior to DNA extraction. A TRizol-based method was used to extract genomic DNA from the frozen whole biopsies, and the DNA was quantified with a NanoDrop 2000 spectrophotometer. For commercial TCRB immunosequencing, around 500 nanograms of biopsy DNA were submitted for each sample. CDR3 regions were amplified from genomic DNA by Adaptive Biotechnology using a two-step, amplification bias-controlled multiplex PCR. Primers covering every V and J gene segment were used in the first PCR, while barcodes and Illumina adapters were added in the second PCR. An Illumina instrument was used to sequence the CDR3 libraries. Per the authors' processing: The analysis drew on both the pipelines supplied by the vendor and custom analysis of the raw data in R/Bioconductor running R version 3.3.0. Clonality, which ranges from 0 to 1, was calculated as the inverse of the normalised Shannon entropy across all productive clones. High-frequency clones were defined as the share of the repertoire taken up by the top 100 clones, keeping only clones that passed a 95% confidence test. The Simpson index measured repertoire diversity, and the Morisita-Horn index measured overlap between samples. Entries here come from immuneACCESS through TCRdb and include only in-frame sequences with V and J called. Some clones fail to appear in such tables; in the studies checked, an unresolved V gene covers under half of the shortfall, and the cause of the remainder is unknown. V, J and clone size are taken as reported in that table, and D and trimming were inferred from the DNA itself. The sample includes 13,000 to 15,000 clones, with around 90% observed a single time. The top ten constitute 3.5% to 4.5% of the sample.

This sequence uses TRBV25-1 and TRBJ1-2; the D gene lacks a confident call. Source material: ileal tissue. The sequence derives from an adult with Crohn's disease. The bases are TGTGCCAGCTCAGATTTCTGGGGCTACACCTTC. Its protein product is CASSDFWGYTF.